This T cell receptor (beta chain) was profiled in a study of T cell responses to AZD1222 COVID-19 vaccine. Germline assignment: CDR1 LGHNA and CDR2 YNFKEQ. This CDR3 has 17 amino acids. The V segment lost 0 bases and the J segment 0 bases; nucleotides outside the gene matches: 5. Measured with immunoSEQ multiplex PCR; TCRdb has only the in-frame clones, and not every one. Of about 120,000 clones listed, roughly 88% are singletons. The sample in question was peripheral blood, obtained on day 0 of AZD1222 vaccination. This receptor was obtained from an adult in good health. The chain uses TRBV4-2 and TRBJ2-5; 9 bases align to TRBD2. CDR3: CASSQDGLAGNQETQYF. For the CDR3, the DNA is TGTGCCAGCAGCCAAGATGGCCTAGCGGGGAACCAAGAGACCCAGTACTTC.